This T cell receptor beta chain was sequenced in a study of technical replicates of blood from several donors. The data were produced by immunoSEQ multiplex PCR, yet TCRdb's version contains in-frame clones alone and is incomplete. The sample has some 87,000 clones, 97% seen once; the top ten hold more than 0.15%. The CDR3 sequence is 19 residues long. What was sequenced was T cells isolated from PBMCs. This sequence originates from a human donor in good health. The chain has TRBV12-2 and TRBJ2-7; TRBD2, the table's D call, was not compared with the DNA. TRBV12-2 is termed a pseudogene. The CDR3 sequence: CASRYGVRPGLARNYEQYF. The CDR3 DNA reads as TGTGCAAGTCGCTACGGAGTGAGACCGGGACTAGCGAGAAACTACGAGCAGTACTTC.